This T cell receptor beta chain was captured by sequencing in a study of T cells after yellow fever vaccination. Whole-study context: With SMART-Seq v4 Ultra Low Input, the fractions containing low cell numbers were prepared.

Germline-derived CDR1 and CDR2 are SNHLY and FYNNEI. V lost 1 base, J lost 12 bases, and 6 bases stayed unmatched. This CDR3 is 14 amino acids long. As TCR cDNA was made by 5'RACE template switching, a universal primer site and UMIs were added. TCRdb analysed the 5' RACE reads with MiXCR anew, one entry per CDR3 protein. Of more than 95,000 distinct CDR3 sequences listed, about 7% were seen once; the top ten hold 2% to 3%. Study-wide results and limits: At under 97% for CD4 and approximately 88% for CD8, most primary-vaccination clones showed up again after the booster. A small share of clonotypes appeared in both CD4 and CD8 compartments.

This clonotype showed up many times. The antigen is undetermined. The V and J genes are TRBV2 and TRBJ2-5; 12 nucleotides match TRBD2. The material was CD4+ T cells sorted from PBMCs, obtained more than 8 days after the first yellow fever vaccination. The sequence derives from a man younger than 35 who received the YFV17D yellow fever vaccine. In DNA form, the CDR3 reads TGTGCCAGCAGTGAAGGACCACTAGCGGGGGGAAAGTACTTC. This gives the protein CASSEGPLAGGKYF.